The 15 T cell receptor beta chains given below trace back to one sample, sequenced in a study of cytomegalovirus exposure and HLA in healthy donors. It was with 60 Vbeta and 13 Jbeta primers that the PCR ran. Repertoires were generated with immunoSEQ multiplex PCR, while TCRdb's copy carries only in-frame clones and drops some. The sample holds under 150,000 clones, about 83% seen once. Sequenced: PBMCs. These receptors were taken from a girl aged 2-10 years in good health and CMV-seronegative.

The rearrangement links TRBV30 to TRBJ1-2; 9 positions agree with TRBD1. The V segment lost 0 bases and the J segment 6 bases; nucleotides outside the gene matches: 5. This CDR3 has 14 residues. From germline, CDR1 is GTSNPN and CDR2 SVGIG (reference sequence). The CDR3 sequence: CAWSVGDRAHGYTF. CDR3 coding DNA: TGTGCCTGGAGTGTAGGGGACAGGGCGCATGGCTACACCTTC.

The V gene is TRBV13, the J gene TRBJ1-1, with D possibly being TRBD1 (5 bases). CDR1 PRHDT and CDR2 FYEKMQ come from the germline V gene (reference sequence). The CDR3 runs 12 residues. V lost 3 bases, J lost 6 bases, and 8 bases lay in between. The CDR3 protein is CASSFAGPEAFF. The CDR3 nucleotides read TGTGCCAGCAGCTTTGCGGGGCCTGAAGCTTTCTTT.

The table lists this clone with a few counts. The genes are TRBV4-3 and TRBJ2-7; 8 bases fit TRBD1. Germline CDR1 and CDR2: LGHNA and YSLEER. This CDR3 comprises 15 residues. With V trimmed by 1 base and J by 2 bases, 4 bases remained unmatched. CDR3 region: CASSQGRTGTYEQYF. The CDR3 DNA reads TGCGCCAGCAGCCAAGGGAGGACAGGGACCTACGAGCAGTACTTC.

With respect to this clone: One junction end disagrees with the germline gene, perhaps due to a read error. This chain uses TRBV6-4 with TRBJ2-3; TRBD2 aligns across 10 bases. CDR3 size: 14 residues. The germline V gene encodes CDR1 MRHNA and CDR2 SNTAGT. Written as DNA, the CDR3 is TGTGCCAGCAGTTCTAGCGGGGGCACGGATACGCAGTATTTT. This gives the protein CASSSSGGTDTQYF.

The rearrangement links TRBV4-3 to TRBJ1-1; D is unclear. Germline V gene lookup returns CDR1 LGHNA and CDR2 YSLEER. The CDR3 has 15 residues. V lost 1 base and J lost 1, with 10 bases in between. The CDR3 spells CASSQAQHPNTEAFF. The DNA of the CDR3 is TGCGCCAGCAGCCAAGCGCAACACCCGAACACTGAAGCTTTCTTT.

This clone has just a few counts. The chain employs TRBV7-9 and TRBJ2-7; no clear D. The CDR3 has 15 residues. V was pared by 1 base and J by 2 bases, with 12 bases between. Germline-derived CDR1 and CDR2 are SEHNR and FQNEAQ (reference sequence). The CDR3 DNA follows: TGTGCCAGCAGCTTAGGGGCAGCTCAAACCTACGAGCAGTACTTC. Translated: CASSLGAAQTYEQYF.

In its sample, this clone was seen once. The rearrangement links TRBV18 to TRBJ2-5; D is possibly TRBD1 (6 bases). CDR1 and CDR2 (germline): KGHSH, LQKENI. The CDR3 is 14 residues long. Trimming stripped 3 bases from V and 5 bases from J, with 13 bases between. The CDR3, as DNA: TGTGCCAGCTCACCTACAGGGTGGAGGGAGACCCAGTACTTC. Protein sequence: CASSPTGWRETQYF.

The CDR3 coding sequence is TGTGCCAACTCGCGGTACGAGCAGTACTTC. It codes for CANSRYEQYF. The V call is TRBV27, the J call TRBJ2-7; D is unresolved. V was pared by 10 bases and J by 4 bases, with 8 bases between. The CDR3 has 10 amino acids. CDR1 and CDR2 from the germline V gene are MNHEY and SMNVEV (reference sequence).

The V call is TRBV5-4, the J call TRBJ2-5; 8 bases are a match to TRBD2. This CDR3 contains 18 residues. V gave up 4 bases and J gave up 0 bases; unmatched junction bases: 14. Germline CDR1 is SGHNT and CDR2 is YYREEE (reference sequence). The CDR3 loop reads CASSPQPGGALYQETQYF. The CDR3 coding sequence is TGTGCCAGCAGCCCCCAACCCGGGGGGGCCTTGTACCAAGAGACCCAGTACTTC.

The chain links TRBV2 to TRBJ2-7; TRBD2 matches at 10 bases. The length of the CDR3 is 15 residues. Germline CDR1 SNHLY, CDR2 FYNNEI. V dropped 1 base and J dropped 2; count of bases not matched to a gene: 2. The CDR3, as DNA: TGTGCCAGCAGTGAAGATACTAGCGGGGCCTACGAGCAGTACTTC. Residues: CASSEDTSGAYEQYF.

This chain uses TRBV19 with TRBJ2-1, with TRBD1 as a possible D gene (6 bases). V dropped 5 bases and J dropped 5 bases, with 16 bases sitting between them. The CDR3 is made up of 15 amino acids. Germline CDR1 reads LNHDA; CDR2 reads SQIVND (reference sequence). CDR3 sequence (DNA): TGTGCCAGTAGTCCAACCGGGACACATAACAATGAGCAGTTCTTC. This gives the protein CASSPTGTHNNEQFF.

This clone was observed a few times. This chain joins TRBV2 and TRBJ2-7, with a tentative D call TRBD1 (5 bases). CDR3 size: 11 residues. Trimming cost V 8 bases and J 4 bases, with 9 bases left between them. Germline values: CDR1 SNHLY, CDR2 FYNNEI. The CDR3 loop is CASGRDYEQYF. As DNA, the CDR3 is TGTGCCAGCGGCAGGGATTACGAGCAGTACTTC.

J is TRBJ1-2 and V is TRBV9, with D possibly TRBD1 on 6 matching bases. V lost 0 bases, J lost 8 bases, and 8 bases lay in between. CDR1 and CDR2 (germline): SGDLS, YYNGEE. This CDR3 has 12 residues. The CDR3 DNA reads TGTGCCAGCAGCGTAGGGACAGAGGGCTACACCTTC. Translated: CASSVGTEGYTF.

This clone was detected a few times. The V and J genes are TRBV4-2 and TRBJ1-4; D is possibly TRBD1 (6 bases). Germline loops: CDR1 LGHNA, CDR2 YNFKEQ. V was clipped by 2 bases and J by 6 bases, with 10 bases between them. The CDR3 loop spans 14 amino acids. CDR3 loop: CASSQLQGDEKLFF. CDR3 DNA sequence: TGTGCCAGCAGCCAATTACAGGGAGATGAAAAACTGTTTTTT.

This clone showed up just once. This chain uses TRBV23-1 with TRBJ1-1; TRBD1 matches at 9 bases. TRBV23-1 is marked as an open reading frame, function uncertain. This CDR3 has 18 amino acids. V shed 0 bases, J shed 4 bases, and the junction held 12 bases outside the gene matches. The CDR3 DNA is TGCGCCAGCAGTCAATCGGGGAGCCCAGGACAGGGGTGCACTGAAGCTTTCTTT. Amino acids: CASSQSGSPGQGCTEAFF.